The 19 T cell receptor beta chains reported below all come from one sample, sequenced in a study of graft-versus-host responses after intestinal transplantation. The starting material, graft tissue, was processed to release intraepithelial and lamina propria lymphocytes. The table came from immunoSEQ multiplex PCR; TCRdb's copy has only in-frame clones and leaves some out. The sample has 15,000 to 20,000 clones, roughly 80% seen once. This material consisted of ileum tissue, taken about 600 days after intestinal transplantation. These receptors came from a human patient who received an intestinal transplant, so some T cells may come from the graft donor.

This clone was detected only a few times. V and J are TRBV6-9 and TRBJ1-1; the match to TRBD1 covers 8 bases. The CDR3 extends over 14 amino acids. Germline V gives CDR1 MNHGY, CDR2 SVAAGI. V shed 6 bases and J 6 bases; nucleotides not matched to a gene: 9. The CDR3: CASSSPRGPAEAFF. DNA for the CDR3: TGTGCCAGCAGCTCTCCCAGGGGGCCCGCTGAAGCTTTCTTT.

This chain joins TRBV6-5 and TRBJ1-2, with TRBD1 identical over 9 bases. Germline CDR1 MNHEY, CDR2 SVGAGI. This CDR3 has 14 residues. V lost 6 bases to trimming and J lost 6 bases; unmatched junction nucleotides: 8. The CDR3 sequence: CASSWDRAVDGYTF. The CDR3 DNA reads TGTGCCAGCAGCTGGGACAGGGCGGTGGATGGCTACACCTTC.

The CDR3: CASRQGRNQPQHF. CDR3 bases: TGTGCCAGCAGACAGGGGAGGAATCAGCCCCAGCATTTT. The chain combines TRBV6-1 with TRBJ1-5; 7 bases are a match to TRBD1. The ends lost 6 bases at V and 4 bases at J; junction bases unmatched: 3. This CDR3 contains 13 residues. The germline V gene has CDR1 MNHNS and CDR2 SASEGT.

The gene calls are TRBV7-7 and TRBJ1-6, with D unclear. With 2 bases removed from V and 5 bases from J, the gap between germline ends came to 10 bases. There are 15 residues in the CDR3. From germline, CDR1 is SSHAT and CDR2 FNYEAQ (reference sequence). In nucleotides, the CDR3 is TGTGCCAGCAGCTTAAGCCCACGGAATAATTCACCCCTCCACTTT. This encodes CASSLSPRNNSPLHF.

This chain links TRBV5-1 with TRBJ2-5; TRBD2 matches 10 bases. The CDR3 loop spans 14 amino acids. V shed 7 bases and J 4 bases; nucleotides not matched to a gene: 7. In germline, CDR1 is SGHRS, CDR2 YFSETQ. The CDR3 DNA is TGCGCCAGCGAAGCGGGGGGGCTCGCAGAGACCCAGTACTTC. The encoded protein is CASEAGGLAETQYF.

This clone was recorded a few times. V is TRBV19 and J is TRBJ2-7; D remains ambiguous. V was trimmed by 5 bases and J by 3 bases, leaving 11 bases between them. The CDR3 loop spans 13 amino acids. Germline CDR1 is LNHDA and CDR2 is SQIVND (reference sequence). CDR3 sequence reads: CASSLGLLYEQYF. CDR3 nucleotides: TGTGCCAGTAGTCTGGGGTTACTCTACGAGCAGTACTTC.

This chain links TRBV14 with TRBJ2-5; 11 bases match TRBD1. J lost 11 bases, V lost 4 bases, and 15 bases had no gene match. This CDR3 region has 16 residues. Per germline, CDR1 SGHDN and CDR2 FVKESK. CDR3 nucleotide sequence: TGTGCCAGCAGCCTCTGGGGGCGGACAGGGGGCAGTGAGCAGTACTTC. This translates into CASSLWGRTGGSEQYF.

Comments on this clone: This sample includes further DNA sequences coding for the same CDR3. The CDR3 sequence: CASSLVRGGENEQFF. For the CDR3, the DNA is TGTGCCAGCAGCTTGGTGCGGGGGGGCGAGAATGAGCAGTTCTTC. This sequence joins TRBV5-6 and TRBJ2-1, with TRBD2 matching 9 bases. V was clipped by 0 bases and J by 7 bases; unmatched bases: 5. This CDR3 spans 15 amino acids. The germline V gene has CDR1 SGHDT and CDR2 YYEEEE.

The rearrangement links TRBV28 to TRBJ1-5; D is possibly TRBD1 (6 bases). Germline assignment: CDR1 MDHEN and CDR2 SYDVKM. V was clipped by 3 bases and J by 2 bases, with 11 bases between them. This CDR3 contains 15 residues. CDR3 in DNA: TGTGCCAGCAGTTTTGGTAGGGGGGGCAATCAGCCCCAGCATTTT. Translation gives CASSFGRGGNQPQHF.

The CDR3 nucleotides read TGCAGCGTCCCGAGGGCCGGGACACCGAACACTGAAGCTTTCTTT. It yields the protein CSVPRAGTPNTEAFF. V is TRBV29-1 and J is TRBJ1-1, with D possibly TRBD1 on 6 matching bases. This CDR3 region has 15 residues. Germline V gene lookup returns CDR1 SQVTM and CDR2 ANQGSEA. The ends were cut back, 6 bases at V and 1 base at J, with 18 bases in the middle.

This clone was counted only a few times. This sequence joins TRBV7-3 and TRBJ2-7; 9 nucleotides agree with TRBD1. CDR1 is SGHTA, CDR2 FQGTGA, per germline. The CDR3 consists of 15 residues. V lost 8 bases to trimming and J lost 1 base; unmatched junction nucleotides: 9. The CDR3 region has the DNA TGTGCCAGCCTTACAGGGGGCTCCGGGTCCTACGAGCAGTACTTC. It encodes CASLTGGSGSYEQYF.

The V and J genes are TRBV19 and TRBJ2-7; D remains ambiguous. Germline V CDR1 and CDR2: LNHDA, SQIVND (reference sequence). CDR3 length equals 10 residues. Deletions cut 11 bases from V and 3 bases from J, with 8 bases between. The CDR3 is CAAFVYEQYF. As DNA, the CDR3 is TGTGCCGCCTTTGTCTACGAGCAGTACTTC. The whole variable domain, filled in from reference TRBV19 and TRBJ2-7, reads DGGITQSPKYLFRKEGQNVTLSCEQNLNHDAMYWYRQDPGQGLRLIYYSQIVNDFQKGDIAEGYSVSREKKESFPLTVTSAQKNPTAFYLCAAFVYEQYFGPGTRLTVT.

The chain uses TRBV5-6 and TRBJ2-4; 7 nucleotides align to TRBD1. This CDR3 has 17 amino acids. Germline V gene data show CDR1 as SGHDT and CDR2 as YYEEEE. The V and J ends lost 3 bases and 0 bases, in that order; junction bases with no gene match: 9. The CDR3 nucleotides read TGTGCCAGCAGCTCCTCTCGACAGGGACGAGCCAAAAACATTCAGTACTTC. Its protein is CASSSSRQGRAKNIQYF.

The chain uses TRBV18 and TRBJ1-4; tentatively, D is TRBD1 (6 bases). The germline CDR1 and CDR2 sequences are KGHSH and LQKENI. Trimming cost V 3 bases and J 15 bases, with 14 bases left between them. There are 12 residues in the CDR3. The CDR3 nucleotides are TGTGCCAGCTCACCCGACAGGCCCGTCTTGTTTTTT. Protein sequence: CASSPDRPVLFF.

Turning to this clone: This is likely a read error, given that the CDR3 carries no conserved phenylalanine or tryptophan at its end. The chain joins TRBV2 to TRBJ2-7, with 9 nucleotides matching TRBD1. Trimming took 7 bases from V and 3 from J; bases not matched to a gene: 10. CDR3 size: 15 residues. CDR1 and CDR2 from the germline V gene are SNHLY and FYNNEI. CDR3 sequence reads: CASTLDTGGFYEQYL. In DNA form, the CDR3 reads TGTGCCAGCACACTAGACACAGGGGGCTTCTACGAGCAGTACCTC.

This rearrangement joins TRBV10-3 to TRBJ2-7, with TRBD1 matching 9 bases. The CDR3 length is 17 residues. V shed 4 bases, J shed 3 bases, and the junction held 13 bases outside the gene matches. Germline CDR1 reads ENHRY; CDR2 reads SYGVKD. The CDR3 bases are TGTGCCATCAGTGCCACCTTGGGGAAGGGACAGGGCTACGAGCAGTACTTC. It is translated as CAISATLGKGQGYEQYF.

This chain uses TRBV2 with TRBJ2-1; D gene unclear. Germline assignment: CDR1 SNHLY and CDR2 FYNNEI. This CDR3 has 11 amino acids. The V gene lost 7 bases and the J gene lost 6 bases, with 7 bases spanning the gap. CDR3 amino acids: CASTAANEQFF. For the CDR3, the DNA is TGTGCCAGCACGGCGGCCAATGAGCAGTTCTTC.

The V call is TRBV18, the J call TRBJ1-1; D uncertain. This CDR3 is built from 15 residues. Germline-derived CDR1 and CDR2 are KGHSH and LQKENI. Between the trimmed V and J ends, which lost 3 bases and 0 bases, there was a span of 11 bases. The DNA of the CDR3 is TGTGCCAGCTCACCCAGCAATTATATGAACACTGAAGCTTTCTTT. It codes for CASSPSNYMNTEAFF.

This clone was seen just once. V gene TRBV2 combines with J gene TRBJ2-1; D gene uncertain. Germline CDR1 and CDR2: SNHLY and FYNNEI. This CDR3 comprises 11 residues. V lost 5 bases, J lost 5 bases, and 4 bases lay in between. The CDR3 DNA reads TGTGCCAGCAGTTATAACAATGAGCAGTTCTTC. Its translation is CASSYNNEQFF.